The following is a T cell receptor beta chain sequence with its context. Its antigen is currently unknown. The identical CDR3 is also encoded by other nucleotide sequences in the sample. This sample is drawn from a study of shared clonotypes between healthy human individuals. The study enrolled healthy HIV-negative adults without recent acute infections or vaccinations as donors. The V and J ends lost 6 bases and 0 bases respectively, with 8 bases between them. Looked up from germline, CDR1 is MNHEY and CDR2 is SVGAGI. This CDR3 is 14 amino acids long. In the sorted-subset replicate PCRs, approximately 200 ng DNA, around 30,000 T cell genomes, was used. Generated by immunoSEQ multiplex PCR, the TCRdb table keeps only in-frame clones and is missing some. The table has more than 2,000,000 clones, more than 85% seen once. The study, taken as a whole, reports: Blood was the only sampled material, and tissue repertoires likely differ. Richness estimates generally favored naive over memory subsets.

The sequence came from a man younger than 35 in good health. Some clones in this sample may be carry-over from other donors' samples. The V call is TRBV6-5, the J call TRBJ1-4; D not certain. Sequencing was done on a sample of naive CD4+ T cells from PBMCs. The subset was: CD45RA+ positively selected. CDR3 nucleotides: TGTGCCAGCAGCCCGTCTGCAACTAATGAAAAACTGTTTTTT. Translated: CASSPSATNEKLFF.